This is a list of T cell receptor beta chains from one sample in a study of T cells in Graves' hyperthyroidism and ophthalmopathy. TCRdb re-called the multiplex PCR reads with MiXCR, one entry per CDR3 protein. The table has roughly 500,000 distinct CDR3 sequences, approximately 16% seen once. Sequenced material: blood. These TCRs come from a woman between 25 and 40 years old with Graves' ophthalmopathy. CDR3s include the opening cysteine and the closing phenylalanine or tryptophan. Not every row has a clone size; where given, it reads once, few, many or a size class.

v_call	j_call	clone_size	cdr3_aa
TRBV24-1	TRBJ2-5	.	CATSDLTGSGETQYF
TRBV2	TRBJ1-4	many	CASSLTSESEKLFF
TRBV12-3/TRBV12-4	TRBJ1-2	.	CASSLYRYGYTF
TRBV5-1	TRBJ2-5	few	CASSLLGRTGGETQYF
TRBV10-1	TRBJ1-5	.	CASSRDGQPQHF
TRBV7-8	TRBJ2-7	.	CASSLDRGIYEQYF
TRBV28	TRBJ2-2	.	CASSPYRVGTGELFF
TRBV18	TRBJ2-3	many	CASSPRRADTQYF
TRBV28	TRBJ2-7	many	CASRTRDDYEQYF
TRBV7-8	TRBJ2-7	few	CASSLRTGNEQYF
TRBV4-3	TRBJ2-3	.	CASSQREGQDTQYF
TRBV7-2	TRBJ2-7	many	CASSLGIGASYEQYF
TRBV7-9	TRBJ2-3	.	CASSRSSGRATDTQYF
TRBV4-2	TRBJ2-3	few	CASSQETGDTDTQYF
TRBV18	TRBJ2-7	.	CTSSPGQLYEQYF
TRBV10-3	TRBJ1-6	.	CAISETVMNSPLHF
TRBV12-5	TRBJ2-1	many	CASGEGGNEQFF
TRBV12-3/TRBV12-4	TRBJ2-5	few	CASTKYTGKETQYF
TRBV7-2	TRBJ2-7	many	CASSHQLLGSYEQYF
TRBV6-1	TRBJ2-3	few	CASSWDPRERDAQYF
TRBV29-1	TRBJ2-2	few	CSVDVGPTGELFF
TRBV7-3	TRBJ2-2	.	CASSLPASEVTGELFF
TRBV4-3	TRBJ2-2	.	CASSQVRGLTGELFF
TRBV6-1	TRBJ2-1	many	CASRLITGQGRNEQFF
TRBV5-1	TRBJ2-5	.	CASSLDRSAGTQYF
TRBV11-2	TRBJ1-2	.	CASSRRAPGYTF
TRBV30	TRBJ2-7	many	CAWSASREQYF
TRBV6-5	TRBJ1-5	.	CASSYIYGGNQPQHF
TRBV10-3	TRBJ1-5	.	CATQPGTGIGQPQHF
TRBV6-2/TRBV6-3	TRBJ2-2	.	CASSYSLGTSGYTGELFF
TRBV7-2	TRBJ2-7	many	CASSLGASAHEQYF
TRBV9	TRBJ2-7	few	CASSAEGLGEQYF
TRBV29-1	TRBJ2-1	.	CSVESGERSLVDEQFF
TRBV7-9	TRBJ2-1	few	CASSPRMPKRPESYNEQFF
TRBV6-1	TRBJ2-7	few	CASSAHRADYEQYF
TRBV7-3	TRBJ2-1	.	CASSPWRNNEQFF
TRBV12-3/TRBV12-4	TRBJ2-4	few	CASSTALAKNIQYF